A single sample is the source of the 30 T cell receptor beta chains below, sequenced in a study of regulatory T cells in long-lasting Graves disease. Time point here: persistent/refractory GD, antithyroid drugs over 5 years with positive TRAb. The TCR library was made from RNA that had been extracted from PBMCs in TRIzol. According to the study, TCR beta libraries were built with iRepertoire HTBI primers and CDR3-region Arm-PCR. In TCRdb, the multiplex PCR reads were re-called with MiXCR into one record per CDR3 protein. The repertoire holds around 400,000 distinct CDR3 sequences, with less than 30% as singletons. Sequenced material: peripheral blood mononuclear cells (PBMCs), taken when the disease was refractory, from a patient treated with antithyroid drugs. The receptors come from a woman aged 40 to 50 with Graves disease.

The chain combines TRBV20-1 with TRBJ2-1; the D is unclear. The CDR3 is 10 amino acids. Germline values: CDR1 DFQATT, CDR2 SNEGSKA (reference sequence). V dropped 5 bases and J dropped 9 bases, with 8 bases sitting between them. The CDR3 DNA reads TGCAGTGCTTTACGTTTTGAGCAGTTCTTC. Residues: CSALRFEQFF.

This rearrangement joins TRBV25-1 to TRBJ1-5; D is unresolved. The length of the CDR3 is 14 residues. V was trimmed by 9 bases and J by 0 bases, leaving 12 bases between them. Germline V gene data show CDR1 as MGHDK and CDR2 as SYGVNS. CDR3 in amino acids: CARRGHNSNQPQHF. In nucleotides, the CDR3 is TGTGCCAGAAGAGGGCACAATAGCAATCAGCCCCAGCATTTT.

The CDR3 bases are TGTGCCAGCAGCCGTACGTGGGGGAACAGGGGGCTCGCTCAGCCCCAGCATTTT. Protein product: CASSRTWGNRGLAQPQHF. The J gene is TRBJ1-5, the V gene TRBV7-2; TRBD1 aligns across 9 bases. The CDR3 runs to 18 residues. Trimming removed 5 bases from V and 6 bases from J; junction bases left unmatched: 17. Germline V gene sequence: CDR1 SGHTA, CDR2 FQGNSA.

This clonotype was detected once. This sequence joins TRBV9 and TRBJ2-7; D perhaps matches TRBD2 (6 bases). The CDR3 is 15 amino acids. V lost 0 bases, J lost 1 base, and 11 bases lay in between. In germline, CDR1 is SGDLS, CDR2 YYNGEE. CDR3 sequence reads: CASSVGLEGSYEQYF. In nucleotides, the CDR3 is TGTGCCAGCAGCGTAGGGTTGGAGGGGTCCTACGAGCAGTACTTC.

This clonotype was counted a few times. The V gene is TRBV27, the J gene TRBJ1-4; D remains ambiguous. The CDR3 is made up of 14 amino acids. Trimming took 2 bases from V and 10 from J, leaving 14 bases between them. Germline values: CDR1 MNHEY, CDR2 SMNVEV (reference sequence). The CDR3 loop is CASSLTAEVGKLFF. As DNA, the CDR3 is TGTGCCAGCAGTTTAACGGCGGAGGTCGGAAAACTGTTTTTT.

This clonotype showed up many times. The chain recombines TRBV28 with TRBJ1-2; D remains unclear. The CDR3 length is 11 residues. Trimming shortened V by 8 bases and J by 4 bases, and 8 bases separated the two germline ends. Germline-derived CDR1 and CDR2 are MDHEN and SYDVKM. DNA for the CDR3: TGTGCCAGCCAACAACTCTATGGCTACACCTTC. Its protein is CASQQLYGYTF.

This clonotype occurred a few times. The chain is built from TRBV10-2 and TRBJ1-4; no clear D. The CDR3 contains 15 residues. Germline lookup yields CDR1 WSHSY and CDR2 SAAADI. Deletions cut 10 bases from V and 7 bases from J, with 22 bases between. The CDR3 is CATLRSLRPGEKLFF. CDR3 bases: TGCGCCACCCTGCGTTCTCTTCGCCCGGGTGAAAAACTGTTTTTT.

This sequence joins TRBV7-9 and TRBJ2-7, with D possibly matching TRBD1 (6 bases). Trimming removed 4 bases at V and 0 bases at J, with 16 bases between. The V gene's germline CDR1 is SEHNR and CDR2 FQNEAQ (reference sequence). The CDR3 is made up of 16 amino acids. DNA of the CDR3: TGTGCCAGCAGCTCTTCCGGGACAAAGAGCTCCTACGAGCAGTACTTC. It is translated as CASSSSGTKSSYEQYF.

The V and J genes are TRBV7-8 and TRBJ1-3; D gene uncertain. The germline V gene encodes CDR1 SGHVS and CDR2 FQNEAQ. V was cut by 5 bases and J by 2 bases, with 10 bases left in between. The CDR3 is 14 residues long. The CDR3 sequence is CASSPHAAGNTIYF. The CDR3 region has the DNA TGTGCCAGCAGCCCCCACGCGGCTGGAAACACCATATATTTT.

Of note for this clonotype: It may be a read error: a sequence one base away is much more abundant. This chain connects TRBV29-1 to TRBJ2-7; tentative D call: TRBD1 (9 bases). Germline V gives CDR1 SQVTM, CDR2 ANQGSEA. This CDR3 region has 13 residues. The CDR3 sequence: CSSGTGTLDEQYF. CDR3 DNA sequence: TGCAGTAGCGGGACAGGGACCCTTGATGAGCAGTACTTC.

A remark on this clonotype: This clone may be a read error of a much larger clone one base away. V gene TRBV28 combines with J gene TRBJ1-4; D is perhaps TRBD1 (5 bases). Trimming pared 5 bases from V and 5 bases from J, leaving 15 bases between. The CDR3 sequence is 15 residues long. Germline CDR1 and CDR2: MDHEN and SYDVKM. The CDR3 spells CASSPYRGGNEKLFF. For the CDR3, the DNA is TGTGCCAGCAGTCCCTATAGGGGAGGGAATGAAAAACTGTTTTTT.

At least ten counts were recorded for this clonotype. J is TRBJ2-5 and V is TRBV6-5, with D possibly being TRBD1 (5 bases). The germline gives CDR1 MNHEY, CDR2 SVGAGI. The V gene lost 0 bases and the J gene lost 4 bases, with 12 bases spanning the gap. The CDR3 consists of 15 residues. The chain's CDR3 is CASSYSGHYRETQYF. The CDR3 nucleotides read TGTGCCAGCAGTTACTCAGGACACTATCGAGAGACCCAGTACTTC.

There are many counts of this clonotype. The chain is built from TRBV15 and TRBJ2-7, with 9 bases lining up with TRBD2. Germline trimming cut 1 base from V and 3 bases from J; bases unmatched to any gene: 7. CDR3 length: 16 residues. Germline-derived CDR1 and CDR2 are LNHNV and YYDKDF (reference sequence). CDR3 residues: CATSRGWTSVIYEQYF. CDR3 coding DNA: TGTGCCACCAGCAGAGGGTGGACTAGCGTGATCTACGAGCAGTACTTC.

The chain is built from TRBV2 and TRBJ1-5; a possible D gene is TRBD1 (6 bases). Trimming stripped 5 bases from V and 0 bases from J, with 20 bases between. There are 18 residues in the CDR3. The germline V gene has CDR1 SNHLY and CDR2 FYNNEI. CDR3 coding DNA: TGTGCCAGCAGTTACTCATTGGGGGCTGGATCTAGCAATCAGCCCCAGCATTTT. This gives the protein CASSYSLGAGSSNQPQHF. The entire variable domain, with the rest obtained from reference TRBV2 and TRBJ1-5, is as follows: EPEVTQTPSHQVTQMGQEVILRCVPISNHLYFYWYRQILGQKVEFLVSFYNNEISEKSEIFDDQFSVERPDGSNFTLKIRSTKLEDSAMYFCASSYSLGAGSSNQPQHFGDGTRLSIL.

The gene calls are TRBV12-3 or TRBV12-4 and TRBJ2-1; 8 bases map to TRBD2. J was trimmed by 7 bases and V by 6 bases; bases with no gene match: 11. The CDR3 spans 15 residues. This CDR3 reads CASREAGVLGNEQFF. In nucleotides, the CDR3 is TGTGCCAGCAGAGAAGCGGGAGTATTGGGGAATGAGCAGTTCTTC.

This clonotype was found many times. This sequence joins TRBV28 and TRBJ2-5; D unclear. This CDR3 contains 15 residues. Germline CDR1 is MDHEN and CDR2 is SYDVKM. V lost 7 bases and J 4 bases, leaving 19 bases between the germline ends. The chain's CDR3 is CASNRPDSIGETQYF. The CDR3 DNA sequence: TGTGCCAGCAATCGTCCAGATTCTATCGGAGAGACCCAGTACTTC.

The sample holds many counts of this clonotype. The V call is TRBV7-3, the J call TRBJ2-7, with TRBD1 identical over 8 bases. From germline, CDR1 is SGHTA and CDR2 FQGTGA. J lost 0 bases, V lost 10 bases, and 5 bases had no gene match. The CDR3 length is 13 residues. This CDR3 is CAILGQASYEQYF. CDR3 nucleotide sequence: TGTGCCATCCTGGGACAGGCCTCCTACGAGCAGTACTTC. Filled out from reference TRBV7-3 and TRBJ2-7, the complete variable domain reads GAGVSQTPSNKVTEKGKYVELRCDPISGHTALYWYRQSLGQGPEFLIYFQGTGAADDSGLPNDRFFAVRPEGSVSTLKIQRTERGDSAVYLCAILGQASYEQYFGPGTRLTVT.

This clonotype was observed many times. The rearrangement links TRBV20-1 to TRBJ2-7; TRBD1 agrees at 11 bases. Germline lookup yields CDR1 DFQATT and CDR2 SNEGSKA (reference sequence). The CDR3 spans 12 residues. V lost 5 bases and J lost 5; bases outside the gene matches: 2. As DNA, the CDR3 is TGCAGTGCTGGGACAGGGGGTGACGAGCAGTACTTC. It is translated as CSAGTGGDEQYF.

V and J are TRBV6-1 and TRBJ2-5; 9 bases line up with TRBD2. The CDR3 length is 15 residues. Trimming at V came to 6 bases and at J to 3 bases, leaving 8 bases not matched to a gene. The germline gives CDR1 MNHNS, CDR2 SASEGT. This CDR3 reads CASRIAGARKETQYF. CDR3 in DNA: TGTGCCAGCAGAATAGCGGGAGCCCGCAAAGAGACCCAGTACTTC.

The table lists this clonotype with a few counts. V and J are TRBV6-2 or TRBV6-3 and TRBJ1-2; D perhaps matches TRBD1 (5 bases). The CDR3 is made up of 14 amino acids. V shed 0 bases and J shed 4 bases, with 9 bases lying between them. CDR1 is MNHEY and CDR2 is SVGEGT in the germline V gene. The CDR3 spells CASSYSTDSYGYTF. The CDR3 DNA reads as TGTGCCAGCAGTTACTCGACAGACAGCTATGGCTACACCTTC.

This chain connects TRBV5-1 to TRBJ1-1, with 8 bases identical to TRBD1. The CDR3 contains 14 residues. Unmatched junction bases numbered 5, after V lost 6 bases and J lost 1 base. Germline-derived CDR1 and CDR2 are SGHRS and YFSETQ. CDR3 nucleotide sequence: TGCGCCAGCAACAGGGGGGAAAGGAACACTGAAGCTTTCTTT. Residues: CASNRGERNTEAFF.

In this sample, this clonotype turned up a few times. This sequence joins TRBV25-1 and TRBJ2-2; D is possibly TRBD2 (5 bases). The CDR3 spans 16 residues. Trimming left V 1 base short and J 4 bases short, with 13 bases between. Germline V gene sequence: CDR1 MGHDK, CDR2 SYGVNS. The CDR3 coding sequence is TGTGCCAGCAGTGAATGGGTAGCGAGAACCACCGGGGAGCTGTTTTTT. It translates to CASSEWVARTTGELFF.

Ten or more counts support this clonotype. The J gene is TRBJ2-7, the V gene TRBV7-8; TRBD2 matches at 9 bases. This CDR3 has 16 amino acids. The ends lost 4 bases at V and 2 bases at J; junction bases unmatched: 9. Germline lookup yields CDR1 SGHVS and CDR2 FQNEAQ. The CDR3 DNA follows: TGTGCCAGCAGCTCGCGACTAGCGGAGGTGACCTACGAGCAGTACTTC. It yields the protein CASSSRLAEVTYEQYF.

This clonotype was seen many times. This sequence joins TRBV2 and TRBJ2-7, with D possibly TRBD2 on 5 matching bases. CDR3 length: 18 residues. Trimming removed 0 bases at V and 2 bases at J, with 20 bases between. Germline CDR1 SNHLY, CDR2 FYNNEI. CDR3 sequence: CASSEAHATDFPAYEQYF. In DNA form, the CDR3 reads TGTGCCAGCAGTGAAGCCCACGCGACGGACTTCCCGGCCTACGAGCAGTACTTC.

V usage is TRBV5-6 and J usage is TRBJ1-1; 7 bases map to TRBD1. The CDR3 runs 12 residues. Losses at the gene ends were 4 bases for V and 11 bases for J; bases not matched to a gene: 8. Per the germline V gene, CDR1 is SGHDT and CDR2 is YYEEEE. The DNA of the CDR3 is TGTGCCAGCAGCACCCAGGGGGGCCTCGCTTTCTTT. Translation: CASSTQGGLAFF.

This chain links TRBV5-1 with TRBJ2-1, with D possibly being TRBD2 (5 bases). Germline CDR1 reads SGHRS; CDR2 reads YFSETQ. Trimming removed 0 bases at V and 0 bases at J, with 7 bases between. The CDR3 runs to 15 residues. The CDR3 region has the DNA TGCGCCAGCAGCTTGGTAGGGAGCTCCTACAATGAGCAGTTCTTC. This gives the protein CASSLVGSSYNEQFF. Together with reference TRBV5-1 and TRBJ2-1, the CDR3 gives the full variable domain: KAGVTQTPRYLIKTRGQQVTLSCSPISGHRSVSWYQQTPGQGLQFLFEYFSETQRNKGNFPGRFSGRQFSNSRSEMNVSTLELGDSALYLCASSLVGSSYNEQFFGPGTRLTVL.

This clonotype was seen a few times. The chain has TRBV19 and TRBJ1-5; unclear D gene. CDR1 LNHDA and CDR2 SQIVND come from the germline V gene (reference sequence). The CDR3 contains 14 residues. Trimming removed 3 bases at V and 3 bases at J, with 9 bases between. CDR3 protein: CASSIVSVNQPQHF. The DNA of the CDR3 is TGTGCCAGTAGTATCGTTTCGGTCAATCAGCCCCAGCATTTT.

Many counts were recorded for this clonotype. The chain combines TRBV11-2 with TRBJ2-7; D might be TRBD2 (6 bases). Per the germline V gene, CDR1 is SGHAT and CDR2 is FQNNGV. Trimming pared 1 base from V and 5 bases from J, leaving 12 bases between. This CDR3 comprises 14 residues. The CDR3 reads CASSLAAAGHEQYF. The CDR3 DNA is TGTGCCAGCAGCTTAGCGGCGGCGGGACACGAGCAGTACTTC. Looking up the rest from reference TRBV11-2 and TRBJ2-7 gives the full variable domain: EAGVAQSPRYKIIEKRQSVAFWCNPISGHATLYWYQQILGQGPKLLIQFQNNGVVDDSQLPKDRFSAERLKGVDSTLKIQPAKLEDSAVYLCASSLAAAGHEQYFGPGTRLTVT.

About this clonotype itself: A read error is possible here, since a much larger clone lies one base away. J is TRBJ2-7 and V is TRBV2; D is perhaps TRBD2 (6 bases). This CDR3 spans 13 amino acids. V was cut by 7 bases and J by 1 base, with 11 bases left in between. The germline V gene has CDR1 SNHLY and CDR2 FYNNEI. The CDR3 nucleotides read TGTGCCAGCATGCTTAGCGGATCCTACGAGCAGTACTTC. It is translated as CASMLSGSYEQYF. The entire variable domain, with the rest obtained from reference TRBV2 and TRBJ2-7, is as follows: EPEVTQTPSHQVTQMGQEVILRCVPISNHLYFYWYRQILGQKVEFLVSFYNNEISEKSEIFDDQFSVERPDGSNFTLKIRSTKLEDSAMYFCASMLSGSYEQYFGPGTRLTVT.

J is TRBJ2-3 and V is TRBV7-3, with 9 bases fitting TRBD1. Unmatched junction bases numbered 7, after V lost 3 bases and J lost 6 bases. This CDR3 spans 15 amino acids. Germline assignment: CDR1 SGHTA and CDR2 FQGTGA. As DNA, the CDR3 is TGTGCCAGCAGCTTTGACAGGGGGAGTCCGGATACGCAGTATTTT. Residues: CASSFDRGSPDTQYF.